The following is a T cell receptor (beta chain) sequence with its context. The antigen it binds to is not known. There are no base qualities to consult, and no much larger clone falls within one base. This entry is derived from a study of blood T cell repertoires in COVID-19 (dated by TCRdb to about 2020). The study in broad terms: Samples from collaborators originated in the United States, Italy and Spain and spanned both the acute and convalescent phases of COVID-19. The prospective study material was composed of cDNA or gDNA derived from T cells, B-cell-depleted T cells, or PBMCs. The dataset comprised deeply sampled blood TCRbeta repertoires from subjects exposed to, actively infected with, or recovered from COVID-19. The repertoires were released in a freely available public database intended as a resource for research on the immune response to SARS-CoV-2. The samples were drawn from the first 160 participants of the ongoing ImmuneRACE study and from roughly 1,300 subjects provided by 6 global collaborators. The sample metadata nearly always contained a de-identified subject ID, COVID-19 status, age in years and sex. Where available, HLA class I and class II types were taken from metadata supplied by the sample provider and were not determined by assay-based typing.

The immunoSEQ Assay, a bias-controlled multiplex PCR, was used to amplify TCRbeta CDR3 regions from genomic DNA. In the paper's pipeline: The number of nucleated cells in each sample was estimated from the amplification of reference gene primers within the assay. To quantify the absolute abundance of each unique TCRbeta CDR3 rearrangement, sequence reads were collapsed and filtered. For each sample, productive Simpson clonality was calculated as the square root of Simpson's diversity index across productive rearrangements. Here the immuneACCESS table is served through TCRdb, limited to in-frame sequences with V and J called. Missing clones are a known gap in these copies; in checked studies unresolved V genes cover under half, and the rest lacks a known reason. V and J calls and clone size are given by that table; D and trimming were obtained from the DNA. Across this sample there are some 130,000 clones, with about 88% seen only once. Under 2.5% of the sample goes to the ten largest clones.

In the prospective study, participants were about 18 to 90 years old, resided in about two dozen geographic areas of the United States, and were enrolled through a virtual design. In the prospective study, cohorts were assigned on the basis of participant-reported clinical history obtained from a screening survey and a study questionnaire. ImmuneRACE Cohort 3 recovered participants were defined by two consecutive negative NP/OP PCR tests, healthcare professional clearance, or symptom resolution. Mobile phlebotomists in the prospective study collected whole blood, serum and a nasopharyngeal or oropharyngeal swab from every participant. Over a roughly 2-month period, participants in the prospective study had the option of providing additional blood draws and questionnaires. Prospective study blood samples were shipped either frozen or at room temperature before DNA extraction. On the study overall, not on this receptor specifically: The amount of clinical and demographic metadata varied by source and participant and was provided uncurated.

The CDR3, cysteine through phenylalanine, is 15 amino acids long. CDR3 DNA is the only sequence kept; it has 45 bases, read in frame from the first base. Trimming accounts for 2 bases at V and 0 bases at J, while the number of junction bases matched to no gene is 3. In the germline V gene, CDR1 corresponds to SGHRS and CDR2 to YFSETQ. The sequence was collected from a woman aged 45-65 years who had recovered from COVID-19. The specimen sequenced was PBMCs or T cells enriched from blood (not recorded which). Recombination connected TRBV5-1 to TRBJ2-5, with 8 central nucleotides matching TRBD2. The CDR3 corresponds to CASSFRGGYQETQYF. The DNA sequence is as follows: TGCGCCAGCAGCTTTCGGGGGGGCTACCAAGAGACCCAGTACTTC. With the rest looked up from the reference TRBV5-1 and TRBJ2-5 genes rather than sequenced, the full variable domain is KAGVTQTPRYLIKTRGQQVTLSCSPISGHRSVSWYQQTPGQGLQFLFEYFSETQRNKGNFPGRFSGRQFSNSRSEMNVSTLELGDSALYLCASSFRGGYQETQYFGPGTRLLVL.